This TCR beta chain was captured by sequencing in a study of shared clonotypes between healthy human individuals. Several immunoSEQ 96-well plates shared each subset's DNA, each plate a replicate. Profiled with immunoSEQ multiplex PCR; TCRdb holds only in-frame clones, not every one. Counted here are some 2 million clones, over 85% occurring once; the ten biggest clones make up about 1.1%. The germline V gene has CDR1 SNHLY and CDR2 FYNNEI. V dropped 6 bases and J dropped 8; count of bases not matched to a gene: 18. The CDR3 has 16 residues. Naive CD8 isolation took CD45RO-negative cells positively selected for CCR7 and excluded terminally differentiated effector memory CD45RA+ cells.

The sample consisted of naive CD8+ T cells sorted from blood. The rearrangement links TRBV2 to TRBJ1-2; 7 bases fit TRBD1. The receptor's source is a young man in good health. DNA for the CDR3: TGTGCCAGCAGCGACTTCGTCGACAGGGAGGAAGAGGGCTACACCTTC. Amino acids: CASSDFVDREEEGYTF.